The source of this T cell receptor (beta chain) is a study of blood T cell repertoires in COVID-19. Study background: Samples representing acute and convalescent COVID-19 were sourced from the United States, Italy and Spain. Nucleic acid was either cDNA or gDNA, and it came from T cells, B-cell-depleted T cells, or PBMCs.

This clone was found many times. CDR3 length: 13 amino acids. The V gene lost 7 bases and the J gene lost 9 bases, with 18 bases spanning the gap. Per the germline V gene, CDR1 is WNHNN and CDR2 is SYGVQD (reference sequence). In the original processing: Reference gene primer amplification in the assay estimated nucleated cell counts. Produced via immunoSEQ multiplex PCR; TCRdb's table is partial and in-frame only. V and J calls and clone size are copied from that table; D and trimming were computed from the DNA. The sample consists of approximately 350,000 clones, around 86% of them appearing once. Seattle cases were enrolled at active infection and followed longitudinally.

The sequence was collected from a woman between 50 and 59 years old with COVID-19, enrolled during active disease. The source material was peripheral blood. The genes are TRBV10-1 and TRBJ1-1; D ambiguous. CDR3 loop: CASTKSLGAQAFF. CDR3 DNA: TGCGCCAGCACTAAATCCCTTGGAGCCCAAGCTTTCTTT.